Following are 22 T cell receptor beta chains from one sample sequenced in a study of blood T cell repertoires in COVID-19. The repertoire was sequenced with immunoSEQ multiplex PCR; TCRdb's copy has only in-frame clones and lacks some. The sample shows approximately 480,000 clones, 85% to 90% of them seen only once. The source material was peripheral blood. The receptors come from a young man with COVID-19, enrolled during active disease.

The CDR3 is CASSTQDIQYF. The CDR3 nucleotides read TGTGCCAGCAGCACCCAGGACATTCAGTACTTC. This rearrangement joins TRBV5-8 to TRBJ2-4; D remains unclear. V was pared by 4 bases and J by 8 bases, with 7 bases between. The germline CDR1 and CDR2 sequences are SGHTS and YDEGEE. The CDR3 consists of 11 residues.

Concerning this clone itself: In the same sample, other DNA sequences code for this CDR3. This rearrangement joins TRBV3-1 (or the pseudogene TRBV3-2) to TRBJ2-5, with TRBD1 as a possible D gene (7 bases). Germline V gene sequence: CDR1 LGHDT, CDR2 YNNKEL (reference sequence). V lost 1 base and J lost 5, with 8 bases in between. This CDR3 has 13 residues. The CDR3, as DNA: TGTGCCAGCAGCCAAGCAGGGGGGGAGACCCAGTACTTC. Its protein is CASSQAGGETQYF.

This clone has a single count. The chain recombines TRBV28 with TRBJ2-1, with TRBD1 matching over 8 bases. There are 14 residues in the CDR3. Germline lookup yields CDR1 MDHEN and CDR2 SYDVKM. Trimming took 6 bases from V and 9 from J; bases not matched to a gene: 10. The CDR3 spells CASRPTRQGSEQFF. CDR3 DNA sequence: TGTGCCAGCAGACCAACCCGACAGGGGAGTGAGCAGTTCTTC.

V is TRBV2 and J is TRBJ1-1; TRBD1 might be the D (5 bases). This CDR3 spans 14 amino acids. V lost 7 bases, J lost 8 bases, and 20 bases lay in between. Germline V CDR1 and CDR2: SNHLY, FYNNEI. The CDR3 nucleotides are TGTGCCAGCACCCCGACAGTCGGGGGGGGAGAAGCTTTCTTT. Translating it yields CASTPTVGGGEAFF.

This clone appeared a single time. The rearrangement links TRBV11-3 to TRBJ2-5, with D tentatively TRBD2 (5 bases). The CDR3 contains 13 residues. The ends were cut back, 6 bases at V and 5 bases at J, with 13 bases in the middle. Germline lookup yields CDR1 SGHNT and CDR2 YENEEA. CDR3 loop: CASRPGLGETQYF. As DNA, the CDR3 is TGTGCCAGCAGGCCGGGGTTGGGCGAGACCCAGTACTTC.

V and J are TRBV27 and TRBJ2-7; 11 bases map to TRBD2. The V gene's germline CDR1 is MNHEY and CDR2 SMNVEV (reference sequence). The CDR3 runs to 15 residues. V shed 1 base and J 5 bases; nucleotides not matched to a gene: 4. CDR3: CASSLFTSGSHEQYF. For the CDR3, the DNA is TGTGCCAGCAGTTTATTTACTAGCGGGAGCCACGAGCAGTACTTC.

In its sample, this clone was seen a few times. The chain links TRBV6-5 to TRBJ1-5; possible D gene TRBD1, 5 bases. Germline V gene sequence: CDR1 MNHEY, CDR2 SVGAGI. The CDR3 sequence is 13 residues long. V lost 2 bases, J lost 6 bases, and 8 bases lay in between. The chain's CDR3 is CASSYDRTQPQHF. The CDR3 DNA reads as TGTGCCAGCAGTTACGACAGAACTCAGCCCCAGCATTTT.

The CDR3 DNA follows: TGTGCCTGGAGGGGGGACAGATTCTACGAGCAGTACTTC. This translates into CAWRGDRFYEQYF. The genes are TRBV30 and TRBJ2-7, with TRBD1 matching over 7 bases. This CDR3 has 13 residues. Germline V gene lookup returns CDR1 GTSNPN and CDR2 SVGIG (reference sequence). V shed 3 bases, J shed 3 bases, and the junction held 5 bases outside the gene matches.

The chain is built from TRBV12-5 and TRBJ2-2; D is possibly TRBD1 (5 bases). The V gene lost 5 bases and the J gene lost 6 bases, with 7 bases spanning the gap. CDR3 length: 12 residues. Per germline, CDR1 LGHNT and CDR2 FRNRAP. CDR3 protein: CASGGAAGELFF. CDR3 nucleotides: TGTGCTAGTGGTGGGGCGGCCGGGGAGCTGTTTTTT.

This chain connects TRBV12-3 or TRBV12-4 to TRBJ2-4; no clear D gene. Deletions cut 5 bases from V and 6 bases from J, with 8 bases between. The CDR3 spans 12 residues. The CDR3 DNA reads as TGTGCCAGCAGTCGAACGGTAAACATTCAGTACTTC. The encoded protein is CASSRTVNIQYF.

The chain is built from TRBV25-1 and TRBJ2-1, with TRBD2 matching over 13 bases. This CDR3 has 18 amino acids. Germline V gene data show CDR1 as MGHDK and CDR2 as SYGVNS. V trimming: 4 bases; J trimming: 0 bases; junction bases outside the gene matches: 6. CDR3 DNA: TGTGCCAGCAGTGGACTAGCGGGGGGTATGACCTCCTACAATGAGCAGTTCTTC. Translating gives CASSGLAGGMTSYNEQFF.

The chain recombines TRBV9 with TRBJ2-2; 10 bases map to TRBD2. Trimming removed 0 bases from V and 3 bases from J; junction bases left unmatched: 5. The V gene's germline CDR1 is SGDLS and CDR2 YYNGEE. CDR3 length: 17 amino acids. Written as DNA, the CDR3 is TGTGCCAGCAGCGTAGTTCAACTAGCGGGGCACACCGGGGAGCTGTTTTTT. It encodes CASSVVQLAGHTGELFF.

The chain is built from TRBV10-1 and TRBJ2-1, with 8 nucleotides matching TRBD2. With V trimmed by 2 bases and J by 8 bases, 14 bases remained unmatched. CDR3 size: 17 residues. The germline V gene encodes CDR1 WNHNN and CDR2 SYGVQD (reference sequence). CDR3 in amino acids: CASSEGGAGEGGDEQFF. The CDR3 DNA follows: TGCGCCAGCAGTGAGGGGGGAGCGGGGGAGGGTGGCGATGAGCAGTTCTTC.

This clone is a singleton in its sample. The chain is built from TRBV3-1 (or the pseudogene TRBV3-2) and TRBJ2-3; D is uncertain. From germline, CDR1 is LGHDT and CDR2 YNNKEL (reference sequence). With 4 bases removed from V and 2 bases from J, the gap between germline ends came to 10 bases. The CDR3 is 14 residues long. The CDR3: CASSPVRATDTQYF. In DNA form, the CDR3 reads TGTGCCAGCAGCCCGGTAAGAGCCACAGATACGCAGTATTTT.

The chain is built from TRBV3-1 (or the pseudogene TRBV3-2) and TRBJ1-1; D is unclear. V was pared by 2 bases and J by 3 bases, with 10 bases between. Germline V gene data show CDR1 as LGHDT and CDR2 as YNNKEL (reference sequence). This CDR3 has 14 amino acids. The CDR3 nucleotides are TGTGCCAGCAGCCAACCGGGAGCCGACACTGAAGCTTTCTTT. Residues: CASSQPGADTEAFF.

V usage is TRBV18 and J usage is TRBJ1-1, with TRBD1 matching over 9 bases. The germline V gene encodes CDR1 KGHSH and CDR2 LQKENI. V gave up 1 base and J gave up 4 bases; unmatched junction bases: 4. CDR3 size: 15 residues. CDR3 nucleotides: TGTGCCAGCTCACCACGAAAGGGACAGGGCACTGAAGCTTTCTTT. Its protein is CASSPRKGQGTEAFF.

CDR3 sequence reads: CASSPLTGELFF. Here the CDR3 DNA reads TGTGCCAGCAGCCCACTCACCGGGGAGCTGTTTTTT. The rearrangement joins TRBV3-1 (or the pseudogene TRBV3-2) to TRBJ2-2; D not certain. The germline V gene has CDR1 LGHDT and CDR2 YNNKEL (reference sequence). The CDR3 length is 12 residues. V lost 4 bases and J lost 4, with 4 bases in between.

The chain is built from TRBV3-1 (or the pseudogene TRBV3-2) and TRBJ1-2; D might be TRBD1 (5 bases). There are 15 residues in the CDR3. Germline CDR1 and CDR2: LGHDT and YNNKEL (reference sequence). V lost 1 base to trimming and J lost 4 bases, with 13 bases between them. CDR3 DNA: TGTGCCAGCAGCCAAGCGGGGGGGGTCTCCTATGGCTACACCTTC. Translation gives CASSQAGGVSYGYTF.

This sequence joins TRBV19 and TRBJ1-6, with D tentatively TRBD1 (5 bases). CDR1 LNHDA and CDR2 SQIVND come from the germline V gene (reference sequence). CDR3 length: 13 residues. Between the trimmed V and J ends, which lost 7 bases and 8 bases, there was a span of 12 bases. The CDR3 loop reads CASTPGGDSPLHF. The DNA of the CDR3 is TGTGCCAGTACCCCCGGGGGTGATTCACCCCTCCACTTT.

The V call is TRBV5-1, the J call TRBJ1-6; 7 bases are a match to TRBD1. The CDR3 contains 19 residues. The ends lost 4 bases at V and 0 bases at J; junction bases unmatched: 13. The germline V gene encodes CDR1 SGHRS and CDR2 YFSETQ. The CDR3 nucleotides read TGCGCCAGCAGCCGGGACAGATTATATTCAAGCTCCTATAATTCACCCCTCCACTTT. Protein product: CASSRDRLYSSSYNSPLHF.

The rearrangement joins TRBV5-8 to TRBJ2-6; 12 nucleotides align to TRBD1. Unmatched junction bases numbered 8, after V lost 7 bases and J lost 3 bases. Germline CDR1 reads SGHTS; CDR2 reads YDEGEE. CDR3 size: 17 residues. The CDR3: CASGRGQGAVGANVLTF. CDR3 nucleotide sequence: TGTGCCAGCGGAAGGGGACAGGGGGCAGTTGGGGCCAACGTCCTGACTTTC.

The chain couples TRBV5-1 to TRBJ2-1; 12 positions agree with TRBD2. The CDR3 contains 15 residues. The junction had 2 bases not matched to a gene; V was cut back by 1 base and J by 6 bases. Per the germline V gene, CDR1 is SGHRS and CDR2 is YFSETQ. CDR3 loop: CASSLPGLAGNEQFF. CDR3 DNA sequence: TGCGCCAGCAGCTTGCCGGGACTAGCGGGCAATGAGCAGTTCTTC.